Below, 28 T cell receptor beta chains from the same sample are listed, as sequenced in a study of Ad26.COV2.S vaccination and SARS-CoV-2 variants. Libraries were prepared by immunoSEQ multiplex PCR; TCRdb keeps only in-frame clonotypes and omits some of them. The data show approximately 480,000 clones, roughly 85% seen once. Treatment: some 20 received Ad26.COV2.S at low or high dose, single or two shots; several received placebo; per-sample allocation not given. The samples date from day 63 after the first vaccine or placebo injection. This specimen was peripheral blood, taken in a trial of Ad26.COV2.S vaccine versus placebo. The receptors come from a person aged 18-60 years who received the Ad26.COV2.S COVID-19 vaccine or a placebo.

The chain has TRBV29-1 and TRBJ2-3, with 12 bases matching TRBD2. Trimming cost V 6 bases and J 4 bases; bases outside gene matches: 2. CDR1 is SQVTM and CDR2 is ANQGSEA in the germline V gene. This CDR3 contains 13 residues. CDR3 loop: CSVASGRADTQYF. As DNA, the CDR3 is TGCAGCGTCGCTAGCGGGAGGGCAGATACGCAGTATTTT.

This clone has a single count. The gene calls are TRBV11-2 and TRBJ1-1, with TRBD1 as a possible D gene (5 bases). The CDR3 is made up of 13 amino acids. Trimming left V 4 bases short and J 4 bases short, with 10 bases between. The germline CDR1 and CDR2 sequences are SGHAT and FQNNGV. The CDR3 loop is CASSSGLGTEAFF. CDR3 sequence (DNA): TGTGCCAGCAGCTCAGGGTTGGGCACTGAAGCTTTCTTT.

The V gene is TRBV7-3, the J gene TRBJ2-1; the D gene is possibly TRBD2 (5 bases). The germline V gene encodes CDR1 SGHTA and CDR2 FQGTGA. Trimming pared 5 bases from V and 7 bases from J, leaving 18 bases between. CDR3 length equals 15 residues. In DNA form, the CDR3 reads TGTGCCAGCAGCCCCCGCCCGGGAACTGGGAATGAGCAGTTCTTC. Its translation: CASSPRPGTGNEQFF.

The rearrangement uses TRBV27 and TRBJ1-1; the D is unclear. The CDR3 totals 13 residues. The germline gives CDR1 MNHEY, CDR2 SMNVEV (reference sequence). The V gene lost 5 bases and the J gene lost 4 bases, with 11 bases spanning the gap. The DNA for the CDR3 is TGTGCCAGCAGTAGTTTCTGGAGCACTGAAGCTTTCTTT. It is translated as CASSSFWSTEAFF.

This clone came up once. This rearrangement joins TRBV9 to TRBJ1-1, with 7 bases lining up with TRBD1. The CDR3 extends over 12 amino acids. V shed 4 bases, J shed 11 bases, and the junction held 8 bases outside the gene matches. Germline-derived CDR1 and CDR2 are SGDLS and YYNGEE. The CDR3 here is CASSTRQGEAFF. CDR3 nucleotides: TGTGCCAGCAGCACCCGACAGGGTGAGGCTTTCTTT.

The rearrangement links TRBV6-5 to TRBJ1-2; TRBD1 might be the D (6 bases). Germline V gives CDR1 MNHEY, CDR2 SVGAGI. This CDR3 contains 15 residues. Deletions cut 6 bases from V and 0 bases from J, with 14 bases between. DNA for the CDR3: TGTGCCAGCAGCCTCGGACGGACAGCTAACTATGGCTACACCTTC. Residues: CASSLGRTANYGYTF.

This clone was detected once. This sequence joins TRBV19 and TRBJ2-7; 11 positions agree with TRBD1. The CDR3 totals 15 residues. The V gene end was trimmed by 5 bases and the J gene end by 0 bases; junction bases not matched to a gene: 3. Germline values: CDR1 LNHDA, CDR2 SQIVND (reference sequence). The CDR3 nucleotides are TGTGCCAGTAGTCCCGGGACAGGGGGCTCCTACGAGCAGTACTTC. Its translation is CASSPGTGGSYEQYF. The variable domain in full, completed from reference TRBV19 and TRBJ2-7, reads DGGITQSPKYLFRKEGQNVTLSCEQNLNHDAMYWYRQDPGQGLRLIYYSQIVNDFQKGDIAEGYSVSREKKESFPLTVTSAQKNPTAFYLCASSPGTGGSYEQYFGPGTRLTVT.

The gene calls are TRBV5-6 and TRBJ2-5, with TRBD1 matching 11 bases. This CDR3 has 16 residues. Trimming took 6 bases from V and 5 from J; bases not matched to a gene: 12. CDR1 is SGHDT, CDR2 YYEEEE, per germline. CDR3 in amino acids: CASNTGTGGNMETQYF. CDR3 in DNA: TGTGCCAGCAACACCGGGACAGGGGGGAATATGGAGACCCAGTACTTC.

The chain employs TRBV12-3 or TRBV12-4 and TRBJ1-5, with 7 bases lining up with TRBD1. The V and J ends lost 5 bases and 6 bases, in that order; junction bases with no gene match: 4. The CDR3 runs 13 residues. The CDR3 DNA reads as TGTGCCAGCAGTCTAGACAGGGCTCAGCCCCAGCATTTT. Translation gives CASSLDRAQPQHF.

The chain carries TRBV27 and TRBJ1-3; D is uncertain. CDR1 is MNHEY, CDR2 SMNVEV, per germline (reference sequence). The CDR3 sequence is 13 residues long. V was clipped by 1 base and J by 9 bases, with 10 bases between them. CDR3 DNA sequence: TGTGCCAGCAGTTTATTAGGAACGGGCACCATATATTTT. Protein product: CASSLLGTGTIYF.

The chain links TRBV19 to TRBJ2-4; D remains unclear. The V end lost 1 base, the J end lost 1 base, and 20 bases lay between the germline ends. This CDR3 spans 19 amino acids. Per the germline V gene, CDR1 is LNHDA and CDR2 is SQIVND (reference sequence). The CDR3 protein is CASSIVAQTRPGAKNIQYF. The DNA for the CDR3 is TGTGCCAGTAGTATAGTCGCACAAACGAGGCCTGGGGCCAAAAACATTCAGTACTTC.

The chain recombines TRBV11-2 with TRBJ1-2; unclear D gene. Germline lookup yields CDR1 SGHAT and CDR2 FQNNGV. The CDR3 spans 16 residues. Trimming shortened V by 4 bases and J by 4 bases, and 19 bases separated the two germline ends. The CDR3 spells CASSSSGVQASYGYTF. In DNA, the CDR3 is TGTGCCAGCAGCTCCTCTGGGGTTCAGGCGAGCTATGGCTACACCTTC.

This clone has only one observation. J is TRBJ2-3 and V is TRBV5-1; D unresolved. CDR3 length: 14 amino acids. CDR1 is SGHRS, CDR2 YFSETQ, per germline. The germline V and J ends were trimmed by 2 bases and 2 bases, with 9 bases remaining between them. CDR3 region: CASSFGVNTDTQYF. CDR3 DNA sequence: TGCGCCAGCAGCTTTGGCGTTAACACAGATACGCAGTATTTT.

The chain recombines TRBV6-5 with TRBJ2-5, with 9 nucleotides matching TRBD1. Germline CDR1 is MNHEY and CDR2 is SVGAGI. Trimming cost V 3 bases and J 5 bases; bases outside gene matches: 10. This CDR3 comprises 16 residues. The CDR3 DNA follows: TGTGCCAGCAGTTATGGACAGGGGCGGTCATACGAGACCCAGTACTTC. Translating gives CASSYGQGRSYETQYF.

The J gene is TRBJ1-2, the V gene TRBV28, with a tentative D call TRBD1 (6 bases). The CDR3 sequence is 13 residues long. V lost 1 base and J lost 4, with 7 bases in between. CDR1 and CDR2 from the germline V gene are MDHEN and SYDVKM. DNA of the CDR3: TGTGCCAGCAGTTTATCCAGGGGCTATGGCTACACCTTC. It specifies CASSLSRGYGYTF.

The chain has TRBV19 and TRBJ2-1, with TRBD1 identical over 9 bases. V was clipped by 1 base and J by 7 bases; unmatched bases: 8. The CDR3 extends over 16 amino acids. Germline CDR1 LNHDA, CDR2 SQIVND (reference sequence). The CDR3 coding sequence is TGTGCCAGTAGTATAGTGGGACAGGGAGGTGGGAATGAGCAGTTCTTC. As protein: CASSIVGQGGGNEQFF.

This chain uses TRBV28 with TRBJ2-7, with D possibly matching TRBD2 (6 bases). V was cut by 6 bases and J by 0 bases, with 12 bases left in between. The germline gives CDR1 MDHEN, CDR2 SYDVKM. The CDR3 contains 14 residues. The CDR3 loop is CASSVLGGSYEQYF. CDR3 coding DNA: TGTGCCAGCAGCGTCCTGGGGGGCTCCTACGAGCAGTACTTC.

V is TRBV28 and J is TRBJ1-2, with D hard to call. Trimming removed 7 bases at V and 7 bases at J, with 16 bases between. The CDR3 consists of 13 residues. The germline CDR1 and CDR2 sequences are MDHEN and SYDVKM. The CDR3 DNA is TGTGCCAGCACCCATCTAGGCGGAGGTGGCTACACCTTC. This sequence encodes CASTHLGGGGYTF.

As concerns this clone: The identical CDR3 is also encoded by other nucleotide sequences in the sample. The chain is built from TRBV5-1 and TRBJ2-2; D possibly corresponds to TRBD2 (5 bases). Germline V gene data show CDR1 as SGHRS and CDR2 as YFSETQ. This CDR3 contains 13 residues. V lost 2 bases to trimming and J lost 4 bases, with 6 bases between them. The CDR3 nucleotides read TGCGCCAGCAGCTTAGAGGGCACCGGGGAGCTGTTTTTT. It encodes CASSLEGTGELFF.

The chain employs TRBV25-1 and TRBJ2-2, with TRBD1 matching 11 bases. Losses at the gene ends were 4 bases for V and 6 bases for J; bases not matched to a gene: 7. This CDR3 contains 16 residues. Germline V gene data show CDR1 as MGHDK and CDR2 as SYGVNS. Here the CDR3 DNA reads TGTGCCAGCAGTGCTCCGGGGACAGGGGGGTCCGGGGAGCTGTTTTTT. Translation gives CASSAPGTGGSGELFF.

The rearrangement joins TRBV5-6 to TRBJ1-2; a weak D match, TRBD1 (5 bases). This CDR3 has 13 amino acids. CDR1 SGHDT and CDR2 YYEEEE come from the germline V gene. V was shortened by 2 bases and J by 3 bases, with 8 bases between the two germline ends. The CDR3 region is CASSFGADYGYTF. The CDR3 region has the DNA TGTGCCAGCAGCTTCGGGGCAGACTATGGCTACACCTTC.

The chain joins TRBV27 to TRBJ2-1; D call uncertain. The CDR3 contains 15 residues. Germline lookup yields CDR1 MNHEY and CDR2 SMNVEV (reference sequence). Trimming removed 5 bases from V and 0 bases from J, with 11 bases in between. The CDR3 DNA reads as TGTGCCAGCAGTAGAACTGCAAGCTCCTACAATGAGCAGTTCTTC. Its translation: CASSRTASSYNEQFF.

This clone was observed a few times. The gene calls are TRBV11-2 and TRBJ2-1; 8 positions agree with TRBD2. Trimming took 3 bases from V and 0 from J; bases not matched to a gene: 7. This CDR3 region has 17 residues. The germline CDR1 and CDR2 sequences are SGHAT and FQNNGV. The CDR3 sequence is CASSLARSGISYNEQFF. CDR3 sequence (DNA): TGTGCCAGCAGCTTGGCACGTAGCGGGATCTCCTACAATGAGCAGTTCTTC.

The chain combines TRBV28 with TRBJ2-2; 8 bases agree with TRBD2. Germline V CDR1 and CDR2: MDHEN, SYDVKM. This CDR3 has 17 amino acids. The J segment lost 4 bases and the V segment lost 2 bases, leaving 9 bases of the junction unmatched. The CDR3 coding sequence is TGTGCCAGCAGTTTAAGGGGCGGGAGGTCGGTCACCGGGGAGCTGTTTTTT. Translating it yields CASSLRGGRSVTGELFF.

V gene TRBV19 combines with J gene TRBJ2-4, with TRBD2 as a possible D gene (6 bases). The germline V gene encodes CDR1 LNHDA and CDR2 SQIVND (reference sequence). The V gene lost 2 bases and the J gene lost 7 bases, with 15 bases spanning the gap. The CDR3 is made up of 15 amino acids. The CDR3 sequence: CASSIRGASSNIQYF. In DNA form, the CDR3 reads TGTGCCAGTAGTATACGCGGGGCCTCGTCTAACATTCAGTACTTC.

The sample holds one count of this clone. The chain employs TRBV9 and TRBJ2-1; the D gene is possibly TRBD1 (6 bases). CDR1 and CDR2 from the germline V gene are SGDLS and YYNGEE. This CDR3 region has 13 residues. V shed 0 bases and J shed 7 bases, with 8 bases lying between them. The CDR3 DNA sequence: TGTGCCAGCAGCGTAGCAGGGGCGAATGAGCAGTTCTTC. It codes for CASSVAGANEQFF.

This chain uses TRBV21-1 with TRBJ2-5; the table's D call TRBD2 went unverified against the DNA. TRBV21-1 is listed as a pseudogene. The CDR3 extends over 17 amino acids. CDR3 sequence: CASSKGLTSGREKTQYF. CDR3 coding DNA: TGTGCCAGCAGCAAAGGTTTGACTAGCGGGAGAGAAAAGACCCAGTACTTC.

The genes are TRBV24-1 and TRBJ1-4; 11 bases align to TRBD1. There are 15 residues in the CDR3. Germline V CDR1 and CDR2: KGHDR, SFDVKD. The junction had 7 bases not matched to a gene; V was cut back by 4 bases and J by 10 bases. CDR3 nucleotide sequence: TGTGCCACCAGTGACCCAGGGACAGGGGGTGGAAAACTGTTTTTT. This sequence encodes CATSDPGTGGGKLFF.